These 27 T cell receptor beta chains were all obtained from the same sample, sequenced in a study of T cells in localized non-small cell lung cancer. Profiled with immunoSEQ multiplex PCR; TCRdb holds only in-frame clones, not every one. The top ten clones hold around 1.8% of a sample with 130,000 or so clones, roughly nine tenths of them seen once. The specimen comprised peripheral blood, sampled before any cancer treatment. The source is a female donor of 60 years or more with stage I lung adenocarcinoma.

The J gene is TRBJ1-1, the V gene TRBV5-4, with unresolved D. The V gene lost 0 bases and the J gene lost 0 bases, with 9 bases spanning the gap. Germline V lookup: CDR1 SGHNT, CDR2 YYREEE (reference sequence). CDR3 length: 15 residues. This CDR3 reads CASSLVSQMNTEAFF. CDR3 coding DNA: TGTGCCAGCAGCTTGGTCAGTCAAATGAACACTGAAGCTTTCTTT.

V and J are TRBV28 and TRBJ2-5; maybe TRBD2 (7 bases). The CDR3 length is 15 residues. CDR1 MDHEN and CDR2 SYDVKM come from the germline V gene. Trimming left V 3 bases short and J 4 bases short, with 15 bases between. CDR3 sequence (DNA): TGTGCCAGCAGTTTTAATCGGGGGGCCGGAGAGACCCAGTACTTC. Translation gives CASSFNRGAGETQYF.

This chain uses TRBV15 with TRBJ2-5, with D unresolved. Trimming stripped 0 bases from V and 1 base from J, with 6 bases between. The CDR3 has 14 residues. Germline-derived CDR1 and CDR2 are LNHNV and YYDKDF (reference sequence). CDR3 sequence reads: CATSREATQETQYF. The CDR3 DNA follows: TGTGCCACCAGCAGAGAGGCTACCCAAGAGACCCAGTACTTC.

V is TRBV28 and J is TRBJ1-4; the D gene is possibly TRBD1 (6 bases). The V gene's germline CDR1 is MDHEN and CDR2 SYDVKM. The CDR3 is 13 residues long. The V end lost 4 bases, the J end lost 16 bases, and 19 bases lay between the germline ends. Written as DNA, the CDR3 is TGTGCCAGCAGTTGGACAGTGCCAAACACGAAGTTTTTT. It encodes CASSWTVPNTKFF.

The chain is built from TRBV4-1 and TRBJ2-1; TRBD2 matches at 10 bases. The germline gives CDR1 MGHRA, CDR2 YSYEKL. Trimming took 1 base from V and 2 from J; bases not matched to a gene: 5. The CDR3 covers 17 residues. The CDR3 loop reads CASSQVASGGTYNEQFF. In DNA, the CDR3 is TGCGCCAGCAGCCAAGTCGCTAGCGGGGGAACCTACAATGAGCAGTTCTTC.

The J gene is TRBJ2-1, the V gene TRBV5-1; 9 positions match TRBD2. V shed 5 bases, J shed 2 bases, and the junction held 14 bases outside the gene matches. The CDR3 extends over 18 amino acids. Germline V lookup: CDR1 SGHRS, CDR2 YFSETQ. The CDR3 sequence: CASRQTSGSINTYNEQFF. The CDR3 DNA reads TGCGCCAGCAGACAGACTAGCGGATCCATTAATACCTACAATGAGCAGTTCTTC.

CDR3 sequence reads: CASSLRNEQFF. The CDR3 nucleotides read TGTGCCAGCAGCTTAAGGAATGAGCAGTTCTTC. The rearrangement joins TRBV11-3 to TRBJ2-1, with D hard to call. Trimming removed 2 bases from V and 7 bases from J, with 3 bases in between. This CDR3 region has 11 residues. The germline V gene encodes CDR1 SGHNT and CDR2 YENEEA.

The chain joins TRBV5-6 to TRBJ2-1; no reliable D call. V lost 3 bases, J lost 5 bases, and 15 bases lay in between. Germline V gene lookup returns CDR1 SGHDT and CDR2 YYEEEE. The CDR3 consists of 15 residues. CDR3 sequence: CASSSTALKHNEQFF. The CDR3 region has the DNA TGTGCCAGCAGCTCGACGGCACTTAAGCACAATGAGCAGTTCTTC.

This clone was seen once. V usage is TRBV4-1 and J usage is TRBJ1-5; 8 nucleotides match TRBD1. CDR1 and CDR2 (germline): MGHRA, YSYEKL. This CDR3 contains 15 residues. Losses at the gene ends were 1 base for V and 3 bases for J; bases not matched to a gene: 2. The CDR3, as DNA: TGCGCCAGCAGCCAAGGGGACAGGCACAATCAGCCCCAGCATTTT. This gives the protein CASSQGDRHNQPQHF.

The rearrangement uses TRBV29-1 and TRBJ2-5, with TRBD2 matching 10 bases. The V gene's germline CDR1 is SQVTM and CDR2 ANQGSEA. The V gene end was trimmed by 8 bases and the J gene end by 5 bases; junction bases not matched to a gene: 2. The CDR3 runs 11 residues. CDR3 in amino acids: CSTGLAETQYF. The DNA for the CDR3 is TGCAGCACGGGACTAGCGGAGACCCAGTACTTC.

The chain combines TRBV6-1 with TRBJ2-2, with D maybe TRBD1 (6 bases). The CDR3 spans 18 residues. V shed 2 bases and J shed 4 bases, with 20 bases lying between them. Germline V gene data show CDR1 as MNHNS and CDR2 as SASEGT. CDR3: CASSELGSGQGFTGELFF. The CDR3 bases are TGTGCCAGCAGTGAACTGGGGTCAGGGCAGGGGTTCACCGGGGAGCTGTTTTTT.

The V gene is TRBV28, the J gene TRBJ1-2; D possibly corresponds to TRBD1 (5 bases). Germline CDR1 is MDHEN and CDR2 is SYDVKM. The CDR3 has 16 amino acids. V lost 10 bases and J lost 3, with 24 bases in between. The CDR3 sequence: CATLGTQRGPYYGYTF. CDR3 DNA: TGTGCCACCCTCGGGACGCAGCGCGGCCCCTACTATGGCTACACCTTC.

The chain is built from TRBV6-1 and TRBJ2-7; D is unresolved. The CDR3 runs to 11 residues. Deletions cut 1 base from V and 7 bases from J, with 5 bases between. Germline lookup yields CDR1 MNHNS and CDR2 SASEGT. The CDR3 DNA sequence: TGTGCCAGCAGTGAAGTAGGAGAGCAGTACTTC. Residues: CASSEVGEQYF.

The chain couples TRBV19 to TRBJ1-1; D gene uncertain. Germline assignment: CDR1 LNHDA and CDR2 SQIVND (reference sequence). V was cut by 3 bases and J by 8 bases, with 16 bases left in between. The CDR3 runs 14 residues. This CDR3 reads CASSIASFLGEAFF. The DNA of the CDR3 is TGTGCCAGTAGTATTGCTAGTTTTCTGGGCGAAGCTTTCTTT.

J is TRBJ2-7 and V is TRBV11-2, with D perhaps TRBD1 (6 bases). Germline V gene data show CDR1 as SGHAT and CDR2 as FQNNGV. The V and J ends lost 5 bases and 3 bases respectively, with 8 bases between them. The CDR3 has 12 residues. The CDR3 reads CASSGRGYEQYF. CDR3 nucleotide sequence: TGTGCCAGCAGCGGCAGGGGCTACGAGCAGTACTTC.

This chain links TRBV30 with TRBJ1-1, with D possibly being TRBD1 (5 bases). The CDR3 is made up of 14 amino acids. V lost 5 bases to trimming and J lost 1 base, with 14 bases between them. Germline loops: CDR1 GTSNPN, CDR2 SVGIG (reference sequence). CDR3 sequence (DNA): TGTGCCTGGGGGGCCGGGAGGGCGAACACTGAAGCTTTCTTT. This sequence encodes CAWGAGRANTEAFF. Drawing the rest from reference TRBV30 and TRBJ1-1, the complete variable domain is SQTIHQWPATLVQPVGSPLSLECTVEGTSNPNLYWYRQAAGRGLQLLFYSVGIGQISSEVPQNLSASRPQDRQFILSSKKLLLSDSGFYLCAWGAGRANTEAFFGQGTRLTVV.

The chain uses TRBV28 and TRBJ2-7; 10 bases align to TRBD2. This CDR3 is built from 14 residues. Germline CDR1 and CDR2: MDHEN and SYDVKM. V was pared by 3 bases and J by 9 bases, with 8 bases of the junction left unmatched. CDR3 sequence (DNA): TGTGCCAGCAGTTTTTCTAGCGGGAGATTGGTGCAGTACTTC. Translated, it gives CASSFSSGRLVQYF. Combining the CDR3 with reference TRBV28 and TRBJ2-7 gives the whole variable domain DVKVTQSSRYLVKRTGEKVFLECVQDMDHENMFWYRQDPGLGLRLIYFSYDVKMKEKGDIPEGYSVSREKKERFSLILESASTNQTSMYLCASSFSSGRLVQYFGPGTRLTVT.

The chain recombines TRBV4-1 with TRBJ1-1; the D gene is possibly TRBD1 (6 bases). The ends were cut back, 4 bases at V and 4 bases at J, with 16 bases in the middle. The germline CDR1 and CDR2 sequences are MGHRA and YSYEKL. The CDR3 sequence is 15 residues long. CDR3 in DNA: TGCGCCAGCAGCCCCAACTGGGGGGCGGGCACTGAAGCTTTCTTT. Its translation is CASSPNWGAGTEAFF.

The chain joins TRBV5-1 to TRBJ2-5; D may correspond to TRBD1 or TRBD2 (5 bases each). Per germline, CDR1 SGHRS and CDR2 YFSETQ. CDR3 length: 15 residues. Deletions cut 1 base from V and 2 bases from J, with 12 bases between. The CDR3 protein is CASSLWVGTQETQYF. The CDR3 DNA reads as TGCGCCAGCAGCTTGTGGGTGGGGACGCAAGAGACCCAGTACTTC.

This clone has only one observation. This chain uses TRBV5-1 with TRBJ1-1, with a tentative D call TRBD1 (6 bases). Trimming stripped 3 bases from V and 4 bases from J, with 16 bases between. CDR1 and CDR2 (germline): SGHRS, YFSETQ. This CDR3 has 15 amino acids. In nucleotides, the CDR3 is TGCGCCAGCAGCTCGCTAAGTACAGGGATCACTGAAGCTTTCTTT. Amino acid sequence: CASSSLSTGITEAFF.

The CDR3 sequence is CASSESGATEAFF. In DNA, the CDR3 is TGCGCCAGCAGTGAGTCGGGGGCCACTGAAGCTTTCTTT. The gene calls are TRBV10-1 and TRBJ1-1; possibly TRBD1 for D (6 bases). Per germline, CDR1 WNHNN and CDR2 SYGVQD (reference sequence). The CDR3 covers 13 residues. Trimming pared 0 bases from V and 4 bases from J, leaving 6 bases between.

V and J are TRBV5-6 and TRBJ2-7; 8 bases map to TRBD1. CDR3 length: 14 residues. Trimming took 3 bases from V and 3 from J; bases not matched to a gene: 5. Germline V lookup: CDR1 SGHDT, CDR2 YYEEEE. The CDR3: CASSYGTGGYEQYF. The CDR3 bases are TGTGCCAGCAGCTACGGGACAGGCGGCTACGAGCAGTACTTC.

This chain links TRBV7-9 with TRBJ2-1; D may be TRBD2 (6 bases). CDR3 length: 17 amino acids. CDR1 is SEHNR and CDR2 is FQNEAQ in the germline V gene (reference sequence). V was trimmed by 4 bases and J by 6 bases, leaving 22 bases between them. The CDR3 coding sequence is TGTGCCAGCAGCTCTCAAGACGGGACTCCTACAGCCAATGAGCAGTTCTTC. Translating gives CASSSQDGTPTANEQFF.

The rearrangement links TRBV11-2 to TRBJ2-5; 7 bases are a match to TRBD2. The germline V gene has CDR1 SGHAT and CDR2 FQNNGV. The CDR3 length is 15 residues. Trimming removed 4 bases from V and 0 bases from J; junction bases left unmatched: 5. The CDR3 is CASSSEAGYQETQYF. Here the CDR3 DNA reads TGTGCCAGCAGCTCAGAAGCGGGGTACCAAGAGACCCAGTACTTC.

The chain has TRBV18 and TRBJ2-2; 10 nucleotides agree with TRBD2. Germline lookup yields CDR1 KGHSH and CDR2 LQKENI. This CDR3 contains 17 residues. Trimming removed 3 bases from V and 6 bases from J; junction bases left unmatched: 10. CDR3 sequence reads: CASSPLAGVTGAGELFF. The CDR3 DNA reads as TGTGCCAGCTCACCTCTAGCGGGAGTGACCGGGGCCGGGGAGCTGTTTTTT. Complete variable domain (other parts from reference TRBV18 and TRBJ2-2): NAGVMQNPRHLVRRRGQEARLRCSPMKGHSHVYWYRQLPEEGLKFMVYLQKENIIDESGMPKERFSAEFPKEGPSILRIQQVVRGDSAAYFCASSPLAGVTGAGELFFGEGSRLTVL.

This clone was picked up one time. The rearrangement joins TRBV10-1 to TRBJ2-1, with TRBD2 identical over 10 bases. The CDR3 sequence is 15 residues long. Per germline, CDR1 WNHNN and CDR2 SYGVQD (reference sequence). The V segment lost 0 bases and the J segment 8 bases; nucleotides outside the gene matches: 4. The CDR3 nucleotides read TGCGCCAGCAGTGAGTCGGCTAGCGGGAGTGATGAGCAGTTCTTC. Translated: CASSESASGSDEQFF.

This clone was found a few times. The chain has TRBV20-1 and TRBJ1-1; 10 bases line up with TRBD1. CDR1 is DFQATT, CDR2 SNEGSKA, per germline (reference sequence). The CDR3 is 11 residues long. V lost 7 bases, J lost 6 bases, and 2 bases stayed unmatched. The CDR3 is CSVGQGAEAFF. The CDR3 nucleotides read TGCAGTGTAGGACAGGGGGCTGAAGCTTTCTTT.